This T cell receptor (beta chain) came from a study of CD8+CD57+ T cells in acquired aplastic anemia (dated by TCRdb to 2017 to 2018). Context from the whole study: A mean of approximately 3 ug of DNA, ranging from roughly 0.19 to 30 ug, was extracted from sorted CD4+ and CD8+ cells. For healthy donor samples, the average read count was about 9.8 million for CD4+ cells and 11.0 million for CD8+ cells. Overall study results and their limits: No significant difference in CD8+ Simpson's diversity was found between patients and healthy controls (P=0.060). Around 31 CD8+ CDR3 sequences were shared between patients and controls but appeared highly expressed in patients and within their immunodominant clones.

TCR repertoires of sorted CD4+ and CD8+ blood T cells from severe aplastic anemia patients and healthy subjects were deep-sequenced in the study. Ficoll-Paque density gradient centrifugation was used to isolate peripheral blood mononuclear cells. CD4+ and CD8+ T cells were sorted by FACS or magnetic beads before DNA extraction. Profiling of TCR beta VDJ combinations and CDR3 sequences used genomic DNA as the template. An Illumina HiSeq 2000 was used for TCR repertoire sequencing. For the original study's pipeline: Repertoire assessment relied on Simpson's diversity index, CDR3 size and DJ length profiles, and TRBV/TRBJ rearrangement plots. The most abundant DNA sequence in the deep sequencing data was defined as the immunodominant clone. CDR3 amino acid sequences were screened for sharing across subjects and were compared with published repertoires and the VDJdb database. TCRdb handled the public reads itself, with Q25 trimming in fastp and clone calling in MiXCR, and kept productive beta chains. When rows share a CDR3 protein, they turn into one entry using the most common DNA and genes. V and J calls and clone size were set by TCRdb, not the authors. The sample table shows about 210,000 distinct CDR3 sequences, and approximately 60% are seen once. Clones ranked in the top ten supply about 31% of the sample.

As concerns this clonotype: The antigen this receptor binds is unknown. Within one base of it there is no much larger clone, and no base qualities were kept.

The sequence came from a human donor in good health. The sample comprised sorted CD4+, CD8+, or CD8+CD57+ T cells (not recorded which) from PBMCs.

The nucleotide sequence is TGTGCCACCAGTGAAGGCAGAGGGAATGGCGAGCAGTACTTC. It translates as CATSEGRGNGEQYF. The chain links TRBV24-1 with TRBJ2-7; D gene: possibly TRBD2, on 5 matching bases. From the cysteine up to the phenylalanine, the CDR3 has a length of 14 residues. Only the CDR3 region is kept as DNA, spanning 42 bases read in frame from base 1. The germline V gene sets CDR1 to KGHDR and CDR2 to SFDVKD. V gives up 4 bases and J gives up 6 bases, and the segment between their germline ends measures 15 bases.